This TCR beta chain is from a study of T cells in Graves' hyperthyroidism and ophthalmopathy. Study findings and constraints: Expanded thyroid clonotypes (above 0.001) were mostly also found in blood.

Notes on this clonotype: The antigen remains undetermined.

The diagnoses drew upon clinical symptoms, serum thyroxine and TRAb, thyroid ultrasound and orbital computed tomography. Fresh peripheral blood, approximately 10 ml, yielded the PBMCs. Germline CDR1 reads KGHDR; CDR2 reads SFDVKD. Trimming stripped 7 bases from V and 9 bases from J, with 15 bases between. The CDR3 is 13 amino acids. TCR beta CDR3 sequences were amplified from RNA transcripts. Researchers ran a first-round RT-PCR on the TCR CDR3 using the HTBI primer set. TCRdb analysed the multiplex PCR reads with MiXCR anew, one entry per CDR3 protein. The sample includes 550,000 to 800,000 distinct CDR3 sequences, about 16% seen only once; the top ten take under 10%.

This sequence was found in a man between 18 and 35 years old with Graves' hyperthyroidism. Sequenced sample: blood. The V gene is TRBV24-1, the J gene TRBJ2-1; D is perhaps TRBD1 (6 bases). The CDR3, as DNA: TGTGCCACCAGACAGGGTGGAGTCGGTGAGCAGTTCTTC. Its protein is CATRQGGVGEQFF.